In this sample, the clone carrying this T cell receptor beta chain turned up a few times. The data derive from a study of blood T cell repertoires in COVID-19. Background on the study: The samples span acute and convalescent COVID-19 from the United States, Italy and Spain. T cells, B-cell-depleted T cells, or PBMCs provided the cDNA or gDNA that served as material.

Germline CDR1 and CDR2: SNHLY and FYNNEI. CDR3 length: 15 amino acids. V gave up 1 base and J gave up 4 bases, with 13 bases separating them. In the original analysis: Reference gene primer amplification yielded estimated nucleated cell counts. Profiled with immunoSEQ multiplex PCR; TCRdb holds only in-frame clones, not every one. The DNA gave D and trimming, while V, J and clone size come from that table. The sample carries 180,000 or so clones, roughly 89% recorded once. V is TRBV2 and J is TRBJ1-2; D gene unclear. Sequences were obtained from peripheral blood. The sequence derives from a man aged 18 to 29 with active or convalescent COVID-19. The CDR3 loop is CASSEGPGSLYGYTF. The CDR3 DNA reads as TGTGCCAGCAGTGAAGGTCCAGGTTCTCTCTATGGCTACACCTTC.